A selection of T cell receptor beta chains follows, all from one sample in a study of T cell changes during pregnancy in multiple sclerosis. Measured with immunoSEQ multiplex PCR; TCRdb has only the in-frame clones, and not every one. The profile shows some 90,000 clones, around 90% of them singletons. The sample was peripheral blood, taken in the first trimester of pregnancy. The receptors shown here come from a female donor with multiple sclerosis, enrolled in a pregnancy study. Both conserved end residues are part of each CDR3. Fields, in order: D gene, V gene, clone size, J gene, CDR3 DNA, CDR3 protein. D genes are given only for firm matches. Only some rows state a clone size, as once, few, many or a class for expanded clones.

TRBD1	TRBV5-1	once	TRBJ1-1	TGCGCCAGCAGCATCTACAGGGGGAGCACTGAAGCTTTCTTT	CASSIYRGSTEAFF
NA	TRBV29-1	once	TRBJ2-7	TGCAGCGCTGTCAGGGGAACGACCTCCGAGCAGTACTTC	CSAVRGTTSEQYF
NA	TRBV9	NA	TRBJ2-2	TGTGCCAGCAGCGTAGTGGCGGTTAACACCGGGGAGCTGTTTTTT	CASSVVAVNTGELFF
TRBD2	TRBV9	NA	TRBJ2-3	TGTGCCAGTCTAAGTCGGGAGGCAGATACGCAGTATTTT	CASLSREADTQYF
TRBD2	TRBV6-5	NA	TRBJ2-1	TGTGCCAGCAGTCGGGGGGGGAATCACAATGAGCAGTTCTTC	CASSRGGNHNEQFF
NA	TRBV5-4	NA	TRBJ1-5	TGTGCCAGCAGCTTCGGGGGGCCGGGCAATCAGCCCCAGCATTTT	CASSFGGPGNQPQHF
TRBD2	TRBV5-1	NA	TRBJ2-1	TGCGCCAGCAGCTTGGGACTAGCGGGAGGGCCAACCTACAATGAGCAGTTCTTC	CASSLGLAGGPTYNEQFF
NA	TRBV7-2	NA	TRBJ2-2	TGTGCCAGCAGCTTACAGGGATTCGGGGAGCTGTTTTTT	CASSLQGFGELFF
NA	TRBV11-2	NA	TRBJ2-1	TGTGCCAGCAGCTTAGAGAATCGGTACAATGAGCAGTTCTTC	CASSLENRYNEQFF
TRBD1	TRBV29-1	NA	TRBJ2-1	TGCAGCTACGGGACAGGCTCCTACAATGAGCAGTTCTTC	CSYGTGSYNEQFF
NA	TRBV29-1	NA	TRBJ1-2	TGCAGCGCCGACATTGAAGGGGGTGGCAAGGGGATTTTGGATGGCTACACCTTC	CSADIEGGGKGILDGYTF
TRBD1	TRBV6-1	NA	TRBJ2-2	TGTGCCAGCAGTGCGACAGGGGGCACCGGGGAGCTGTTTTTT	CASSATGGTGELFF
TRBD1	TRBV9	NA	TRBJ1-2	TGTGCCAGCAGCGTAAGCTCAGGGGGCGCGCATGGCTACACCTTC	CASSVSSGGAHGYTF
NA	TRBV25-1	NA	TRBJ2-1	TGTGCCAGCAGCCTCGGGACACCTTGGGATGAGCAGTTCTTC	CASSLGTPWDEQFF
TRBD1	TRBV18	once	TRBJ2-5	TGTGCCAGCTCACTTGGACAGGGTGAGACCCAGTACTTC	CASSLGQGETQYF
NA	TRBV19	once	TRBJ2-1	TGTGCCAGTAGTACCGGACAGACATACAATGAGCAGTTCTTC	CASSTGQTYNEQFF
NA	TRBV4-2	NA	TRBJ2-6	TGTGCCAGCAGCCAAGATGGGAGCACTGGGGCCAACGTCCTGACTTTC	CASSQDGSTGANVLTF
NA	TRBV28	NA	TRBJ1-2	TGTGCCAGCAGGAGGGCGAATGGCTACACCTTC	CASRRANGYTF
NA	TRBV6-5	NA	TRBJ2-5	TGTGCCAGCAGGATGAGACGCGCGGGGACCCAGTACTTC	CASRMRRAGTQYF
NA	TRBV6-5	NA	TRBJ2-2	TGTGCCAGCAGTTACGACAGTACGAACACCGGGGAGCTGTTTTTT	CASSYDSTNTGELFF
NA	TRBV30	NA	TRBJ2-3	TGTGCCTGGAGTATAACGGGTCCAGATACGCAGTATTTT	CAWSITGPDTQYF
TRBD2	TRBV4-3	NA	TRBJ2-1	TGCGCCAGCAGCCAAGATCTTGGCGGGAGCTCCTACAATGAGCAGTTCTTC	CASSQDLGGSSYNEQFF
TRBD1	TRBV5-1	NA	TRBJ1-4	TGCGCCAGCAGCTTGTGGGTTACAGGGGGCTCGGGAGCTAATGAAAAACTGTTTTTT	CASSLWVTGGSGANEKLFF
TRBD2	TRBV5-1	NA	TRBJ2-2	TGCGCCAGCAGTTCAGGGACTAGCGGGAGTAGAACCGGGGAGCTGTTTTTT	CASSSGTSGSRTGELFF
NA	TRBV28	NA	TRBJ2-5	TGTGCCAGCAGTTTGGACAGACAAGAGACCCAGTACTTC	CASSLDRQETQYF
NA	TRBV30	once	TRBJ2-3	TGTGCCTGGAGTGCCGGAGATACGCAGTATTTT	CAWSAGDTQYF
NA	TRBV7-9	NA	TRBJ2-1	TGTGCCAGCAGCCAAAACGGTGAGATTAACAATGAGCAGTTCTTC	CASSQNGEINNEQFF
NA	TRBV7-3	NA	TRBJ2-1	TGTGCCAGCAGCTTTTCAGGGGGCCTAGCGGGAACCTACAATGAGCAGTTCTTC	CASSFSGGLAGTYNEQFF
TRBD1	TRBV5-8	NA	TRBJ2-7	TGTGCCAGCAGCTGGGACAGCCGCTACGAGCAGTACTTC	CASSWDSRYEQYF
NA	TRBV28	NA	TRBJ1-1	TGTGCCAGCAGCACCCAGACAGCCGGGACTGAAGCTTTCTTT	CASSTQTAGTEAFF
TRBD2	TRBV27	NA	TRBJ2-1	TGTGCCAGCAGTTATGGACTAGCGGTTTACAATGAGCAGTTCTTC	CASSYGLAVYNEQFF
NA	TRBV27	NA	TRBJ1-4	TGTGCCAGCAGTTTCGGCAGGGGAGAAGGAAAACTGTTTTTT	CASSFGRGEGKLFF
NA	TRBV6-6	NA	TRBJ1-5	TGTGCCAGCAGTTACTCAGCCAGGGGAAACAATCAGCCCCAGCATTTT	CASSYSARGNNQPQHF
NA	TRBV19	once	TRBJ2-1	TGTGCCAGTAGTCTCGGGTTATTCAATGAGCAGTTCTTC	CASSLGLFNEQFF
TRBD2	TRBV6-6	NA	TRBJ2-5	TGTGCCAGCAGGCGATTAGCGGGATTCGAGACCCAGTACTTC	CASRRLAGFETQYF
TRBD1	TRBV25-1	NA	TRBJ2-7	TGTGCCAGCAGTGCCGCCCGGACAGGGGGTAACGACGAGCAGTACTTC	CASSAARTGGNDEQYF
NA	TRBV2	NA	TRBJ1-2	TGTGCCAGCAGTGAAGGGAGGGGCGACTACTATGGCTACACCTTC	CASSEGRGDYYGYTF
TRBD1	TRBV19	NA	TRBJ1-1	TGTGCCAGTAGGAAACGGACAGGGGAGACAGCTTTCTTT	CASRKRTGETAFF
NA	TRBV6-1	NA	TRBJ1-2	TGTGCCAGCAGTCGGACCGATACAGGGCACTATGGCTACACCTTC	CASSRTDTGHYGYTF
NA	TRBV5-1	NA	TRBJ1-1	TGCGCCAGCAGCGTAGGCGCCCTAGGTCCGGGTTTGAGCACTGAAGCTTTCTTT	CASSVGALGPGLSTEAFF
TRBD1	TRBV6-6	NA	TRBJ1-2	TGTGCCAGCAGTTACTCGATGGCAGGGGGGATCTATGGCTACACCTTC	CASSYSMAGGIYGYTF
NA	TRBV5-1	NA	TRBJ2-7	TGCGCCAGCAGCTGGAGGGACAGACTAATCTACGAGCAGTACTTC	CASSWRDRLIYEQYF
TRBD2	TRBV5-4	NA	TRBJ2-7	TGTGCCAGCAGCTTTTCTAGCGGGAGTTTTAGCGACGAGCAGTACTTC	CASSFSSGSFSDEQYF
TRBD1	TRBV15	NA	TRBJ1-1	TGTGCCACCAGCGCACGACCCGGTCCGACAGGGGAAATGAACACTGAAGCTTTCTTT	CATSARPGPTGEMNTEAFF
NA	TRBV18	NA	TRBJ1-3	TGTGCCAGCTCACCACAAAACACCGGAAACACCATATATTTT	CASSPQNTGNTIYF
TRBD2	TRBV19	NA	TRBJ2-5	TGTGCCAGTAGTATAGACCTAGCGGGAGGTGAGACCCAGTACTTC	CASSIDLAGGETQYF
TRBD1	TRBV7-9	NA	TRBJ2-5	TGTGCCAGCAGCTCGGGACAGGGAAGGGAGACCCAGTACTTC	CASSSGQGRETQYF
NA	TRBV4-2	NA	TRBJ2-1	TGTGCCAGCAGCCAGATCGGAGATCCCTACAATGAGCAGTTCTTC	CASSQIGDPYNEQFF
TRBD2	TRBV11-2	NA	TRBJ2-7	TGTGCCAGCAGTAGCTTACTCGGGAGGCGGTTCGAGCAGTACTTC	CASSSLLGRRFEQYF
TRBD2	TRBV13	NA	TRBJ2-7	TGTGCCAGCAGTACACGACTAGCTCCCACCACCTACGAGCAGTACTTC	CASSTRLAPTTYEQYF
NA	TRBV5-1	NA	TRBJ2-4	TGCGCCAGCAGCTCCGGGGGGCCAAAAAACATTCAGTACTTC	CASSSGGPKNIQYF
TRBD2	TRBV12-5	NA	TRBJ2-3	TGTGCTAGTGGTAGTGGGACTAGCGGGAGGGGCACAGATACGCAGTATTTT	CASGSGTSGRGTDTQYF
TRBD2	TRBV6-1	NA	TRBJ2-7	TGTGCCAGCCTGAAGGGAGCGGGAGAGCTTGGCGAGCAGTACTTC	CASLKGAGELGEQYF
NA	TRBV27	NA	TRBJ2-1	TGTGCCAGCAGTTTTTTCTCCGAACTGGAGCAGTTCTTC	CASSFFSELEQFF
NA	TRBV18	NA	TRBJ2-1	TGTGCCAGCTCACCCCGACTAGATTTTCGGTACAATGAGCAGTTCTTC	CASSPRLDFRYNEQFF
TRBD2	TRBV19	NA	TRBJ2-2	TGTGCCAGTAGGCGGGAGTGGGACACCGGGGAGCTGTTTTTT	CASRREWDTGELFF
TRBD1	TRBV27	NA	TRBJ2-2	TGTGCCACCTCTCGACAGGGTCAGAACACCGGGGAGCTGTTTTTT	CATSRQGQNTGELFF
NA	TRBV30	NA	TRBJ2-5	TGTGCCTGGAGTGTAGTCCGGGGCCAAGAGACCCAGTACTTC	CAWSVVRGQETQYF
NA	TRBV28	NA	TRBJ2-2	TGTGCCAGCAGTTGGATGGGGCCAGGACACACCGGGGAGCTGTTTTTT	CASSWMGPGHTGELFF